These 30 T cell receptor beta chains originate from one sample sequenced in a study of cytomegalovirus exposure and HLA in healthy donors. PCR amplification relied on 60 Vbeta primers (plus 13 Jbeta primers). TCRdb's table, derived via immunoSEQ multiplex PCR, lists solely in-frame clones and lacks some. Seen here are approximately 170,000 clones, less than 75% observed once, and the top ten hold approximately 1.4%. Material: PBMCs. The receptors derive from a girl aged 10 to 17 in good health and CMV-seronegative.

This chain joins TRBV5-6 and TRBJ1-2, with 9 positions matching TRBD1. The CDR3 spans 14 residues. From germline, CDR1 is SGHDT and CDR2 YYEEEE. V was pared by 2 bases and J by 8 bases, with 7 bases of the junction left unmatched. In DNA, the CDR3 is TGTGCCAGCAGCTTTTGGGACAGGGTAGGAGGCTACACCTTC. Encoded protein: CASSFWDRVGGYTF.

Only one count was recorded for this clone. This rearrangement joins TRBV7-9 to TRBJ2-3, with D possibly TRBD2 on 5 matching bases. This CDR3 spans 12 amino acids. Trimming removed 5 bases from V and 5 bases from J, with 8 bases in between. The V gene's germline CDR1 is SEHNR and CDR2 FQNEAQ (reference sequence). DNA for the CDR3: TGTGCCAGCAGCAAACGGGGAGATACGCAGTATTTT. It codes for CASSKRGDTQYF. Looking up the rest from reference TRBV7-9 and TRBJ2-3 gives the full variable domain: DTGVSQNPRHKITKRGQNVTFRCDPISEHNRLYWYRQTLGQGPEFLTYFQNEAQLEKSRLLSDRFSAERPKGSFSTLEIQRTEQGDSAMYLCASSKRGDTQYFGPGTRLTVL.

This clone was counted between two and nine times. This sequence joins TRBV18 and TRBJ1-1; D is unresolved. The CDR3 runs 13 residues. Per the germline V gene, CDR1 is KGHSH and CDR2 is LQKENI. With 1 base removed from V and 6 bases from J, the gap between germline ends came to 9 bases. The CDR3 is CASSPQEGAEAFF. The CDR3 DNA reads TGTGCCAGCTCACCACAGGAAGGAGCTGAAGCTTTCTTT.

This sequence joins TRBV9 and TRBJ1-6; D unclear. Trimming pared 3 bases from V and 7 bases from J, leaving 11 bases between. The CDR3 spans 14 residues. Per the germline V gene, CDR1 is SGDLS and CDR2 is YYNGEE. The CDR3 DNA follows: TGTGCCAGCAGCGATGTTAGAGTCAATTCACCCCTCCACTTT. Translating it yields CASSDVRVNSPLHF.

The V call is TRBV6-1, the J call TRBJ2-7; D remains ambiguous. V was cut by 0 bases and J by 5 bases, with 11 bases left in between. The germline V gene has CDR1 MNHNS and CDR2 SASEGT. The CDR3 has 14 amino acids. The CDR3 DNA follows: TGTGCCAGCAGTGAAGCAGGAGCGTTGGACGAGCAGTACTTC. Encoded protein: CASSEAGALDEQYF.

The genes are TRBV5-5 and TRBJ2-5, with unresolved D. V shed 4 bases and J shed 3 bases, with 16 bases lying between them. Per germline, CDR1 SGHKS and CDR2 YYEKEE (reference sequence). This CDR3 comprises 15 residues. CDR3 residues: CASSSPRTGEETQYF. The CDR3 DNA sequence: TGTGCCAGCAGCAGCCCCCGTACCGGAGAAGAGACCCAGTACTTC.

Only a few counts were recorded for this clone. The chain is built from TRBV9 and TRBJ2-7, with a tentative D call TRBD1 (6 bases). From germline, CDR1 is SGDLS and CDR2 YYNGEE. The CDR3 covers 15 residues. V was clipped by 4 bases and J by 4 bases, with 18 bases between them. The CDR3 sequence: CASSPRAGVMYEQYF. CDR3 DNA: TGTGCCAGCAGCCCCCGTGCAGGGGTAATGTACGAGCAGTACTTC.

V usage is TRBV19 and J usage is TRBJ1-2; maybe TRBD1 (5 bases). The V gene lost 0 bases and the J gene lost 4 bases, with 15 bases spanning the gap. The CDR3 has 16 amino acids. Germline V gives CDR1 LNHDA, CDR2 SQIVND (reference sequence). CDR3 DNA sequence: TGTGCCAGTAGTATAGAGCCCAGGGTAAACATCTATGGCTACACCTTC. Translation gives CASSIEPRVNIYGYTF.

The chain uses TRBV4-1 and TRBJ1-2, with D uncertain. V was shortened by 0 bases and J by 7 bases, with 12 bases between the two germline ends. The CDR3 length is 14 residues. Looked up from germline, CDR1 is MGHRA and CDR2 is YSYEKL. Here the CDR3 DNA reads TGCGCCAGCAGCCAAGATTACCCGGGTTCTGGCTACACCTTC. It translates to CASSQDYPGSGYTF.

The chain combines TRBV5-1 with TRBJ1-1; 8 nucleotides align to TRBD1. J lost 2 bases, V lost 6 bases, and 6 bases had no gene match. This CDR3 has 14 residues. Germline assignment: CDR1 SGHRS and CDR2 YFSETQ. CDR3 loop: CASTFGTGNTEAFF. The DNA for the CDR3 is TGCGCCAGCACCTTCGGGACAGGTAACACTGAAGCTTTCTTT.

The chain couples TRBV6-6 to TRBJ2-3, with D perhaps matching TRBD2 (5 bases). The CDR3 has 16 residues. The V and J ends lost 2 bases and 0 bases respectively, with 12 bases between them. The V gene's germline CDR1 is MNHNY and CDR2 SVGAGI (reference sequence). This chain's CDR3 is CASSYRPGDSTDTQYF. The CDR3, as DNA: TGTGCCAGCAGTTACCGGCCCGGGGATAGCACAGATACGCAGTATTTT.

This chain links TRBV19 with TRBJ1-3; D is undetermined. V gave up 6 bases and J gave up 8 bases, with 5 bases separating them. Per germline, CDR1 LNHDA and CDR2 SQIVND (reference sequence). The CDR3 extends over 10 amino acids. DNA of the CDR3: TGTGCCAGTAGGTCAGACACCATATATTTT. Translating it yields CASRSDTIYF.

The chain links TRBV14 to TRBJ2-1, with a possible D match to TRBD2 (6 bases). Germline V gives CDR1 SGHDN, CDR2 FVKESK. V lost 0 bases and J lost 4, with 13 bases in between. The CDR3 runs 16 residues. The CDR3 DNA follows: TGTGCCAGCAGCCAAGATCCATGGGCGGGGTACAATGAGCAGTTCTTC. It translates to CASSQDPWAGYNEQFF.

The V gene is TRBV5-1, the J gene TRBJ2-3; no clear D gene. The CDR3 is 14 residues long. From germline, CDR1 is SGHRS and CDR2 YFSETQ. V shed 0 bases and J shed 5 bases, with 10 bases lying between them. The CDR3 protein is CASSLGASGDTQYF. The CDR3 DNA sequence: TGCGCCAGCAGCTTGGGGGCATCCGGAGATACGCAGTATTTT.

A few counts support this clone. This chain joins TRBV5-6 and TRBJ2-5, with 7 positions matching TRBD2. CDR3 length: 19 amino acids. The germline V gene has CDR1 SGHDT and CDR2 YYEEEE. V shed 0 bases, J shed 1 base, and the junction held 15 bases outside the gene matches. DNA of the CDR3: TGTGCCAGCAGCTTGGTTTGGGAAAAAAGGGGACTAACCCAAGAGACCCAGTACTTC. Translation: CASSLVWEKRGLTQETQYF.

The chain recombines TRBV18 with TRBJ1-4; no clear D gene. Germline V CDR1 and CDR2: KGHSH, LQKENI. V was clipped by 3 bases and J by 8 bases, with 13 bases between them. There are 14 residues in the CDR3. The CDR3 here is CASSPALLGEKLFF. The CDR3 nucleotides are TGTGCCAGCTCACCTGCTCTACTAGGGGAAAAACTGTTTTTT.

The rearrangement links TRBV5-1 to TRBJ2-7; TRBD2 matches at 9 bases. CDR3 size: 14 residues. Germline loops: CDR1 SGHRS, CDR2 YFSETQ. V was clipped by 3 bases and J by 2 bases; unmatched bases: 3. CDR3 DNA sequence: TGCGCCAGCAGCTCTCTAGCGGGGACCTACGAGCAGTACTTC. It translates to CASSSLAGTYEQYF.

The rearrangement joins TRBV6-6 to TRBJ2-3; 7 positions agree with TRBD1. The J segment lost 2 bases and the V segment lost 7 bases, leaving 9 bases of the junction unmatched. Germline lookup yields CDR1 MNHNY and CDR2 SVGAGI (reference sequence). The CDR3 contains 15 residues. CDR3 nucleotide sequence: TGTGCCAGCACTAGACAGGGACCTTTCACAGATACGCAGTATTTT. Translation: CASTRQGPFTDTQYF.

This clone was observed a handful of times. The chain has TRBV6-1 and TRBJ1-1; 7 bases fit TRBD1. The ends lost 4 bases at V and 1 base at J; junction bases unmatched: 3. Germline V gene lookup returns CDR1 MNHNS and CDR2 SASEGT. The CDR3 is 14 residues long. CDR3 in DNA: TGTGCCAGCAGTGGAGGGGGCTGGAACACTGAAGCTTTCTTT. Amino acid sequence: CASSGGGWNTEAFF.

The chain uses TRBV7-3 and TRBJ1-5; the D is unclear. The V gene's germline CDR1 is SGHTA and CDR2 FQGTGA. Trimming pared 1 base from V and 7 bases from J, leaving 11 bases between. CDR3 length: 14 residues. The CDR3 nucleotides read TGTGCCAGCAGCTTAAGTAACACAGAACAGCCCCAGCATTTT. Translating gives CASSLSNTEQPQHF.

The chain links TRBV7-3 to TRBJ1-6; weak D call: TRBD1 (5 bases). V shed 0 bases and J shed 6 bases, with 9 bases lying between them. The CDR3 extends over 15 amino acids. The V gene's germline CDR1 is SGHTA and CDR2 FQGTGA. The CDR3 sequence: CASSLTGGSNSPLHF. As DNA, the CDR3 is TGTGCCAGCAGCTTAACGGGGGGTAGTAATTCACCCCTCCACTTT.

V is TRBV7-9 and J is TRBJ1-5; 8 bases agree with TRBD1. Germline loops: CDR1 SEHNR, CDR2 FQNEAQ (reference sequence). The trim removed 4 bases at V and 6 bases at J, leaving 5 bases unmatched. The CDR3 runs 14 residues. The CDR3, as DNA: TGTGCCAGCAGCTCGGACAGGGTAGGTCAGCCCCAGCATTTT. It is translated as CASSSDRVGQPQHF.

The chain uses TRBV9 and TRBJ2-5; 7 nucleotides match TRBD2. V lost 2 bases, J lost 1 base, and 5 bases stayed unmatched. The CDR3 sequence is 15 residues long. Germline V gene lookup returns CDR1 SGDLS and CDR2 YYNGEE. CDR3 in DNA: TGTGCCAGCAGCGTGGGGTCTAGCGGCCAAGAGACCCAGTACTTC. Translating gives CASSVGSSGQETQYF. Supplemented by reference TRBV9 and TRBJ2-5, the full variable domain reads DSGVTQTPKHLITATGQRVTLRCSPRSGDLSVYWYQQSLDQGLQFLIQYYNGEERAKGNILERFSAQQFPDLHSELNLSSLELGDSALYFCASSVGSSGQETQYFGPGTRLLVL.

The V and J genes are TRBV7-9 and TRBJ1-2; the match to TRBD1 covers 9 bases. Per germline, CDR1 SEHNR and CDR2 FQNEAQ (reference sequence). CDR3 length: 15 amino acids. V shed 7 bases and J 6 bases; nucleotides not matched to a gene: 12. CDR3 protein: CASTDTGGEPDGYTF. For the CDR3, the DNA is TGTGCCAGCACCGATACAGGGGGCGAGCCCGATGGCTACACCTTC.

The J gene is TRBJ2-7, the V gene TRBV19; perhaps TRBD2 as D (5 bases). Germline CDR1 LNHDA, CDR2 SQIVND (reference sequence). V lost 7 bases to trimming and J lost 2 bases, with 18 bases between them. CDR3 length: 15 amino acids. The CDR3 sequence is CASKPGHGVPYEQYF. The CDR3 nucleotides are TGTGCCAGTAAACCCGGCCACGGGGTTCCCTACGAGCAGTACTTC. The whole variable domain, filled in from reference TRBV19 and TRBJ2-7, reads DGGITQSPKYLFRKEGQNVTLSCEQNLNHDAMYWYRQDPGQGLRLIYYSQIVNDFQKGDIAEGYSVSREKKESFPLTVTSAQKNPTAFYLCASKPGHGVPYEQYFGPGTRLTVT.

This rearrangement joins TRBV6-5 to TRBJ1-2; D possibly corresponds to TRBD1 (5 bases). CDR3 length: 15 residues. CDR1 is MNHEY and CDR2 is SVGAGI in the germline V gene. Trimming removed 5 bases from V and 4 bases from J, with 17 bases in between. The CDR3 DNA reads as TGTGCCAGCAGTGGAACAGGCCAACGGAGCTATGGCTACACCTTC. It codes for CASSGTGQRSYGYTF.

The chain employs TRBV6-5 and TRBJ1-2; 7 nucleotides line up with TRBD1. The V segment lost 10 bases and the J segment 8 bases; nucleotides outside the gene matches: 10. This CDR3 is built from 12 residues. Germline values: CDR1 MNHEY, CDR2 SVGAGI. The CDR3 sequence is CATRDRAGGYTF. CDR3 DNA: TGTGCCACCCGTGACAGGGCCGGAGGCTACACCTTC.

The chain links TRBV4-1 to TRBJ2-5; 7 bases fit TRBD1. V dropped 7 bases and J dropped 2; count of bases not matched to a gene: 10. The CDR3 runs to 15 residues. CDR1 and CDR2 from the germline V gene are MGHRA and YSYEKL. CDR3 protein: CASKGTATQQETQYF. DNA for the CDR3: TGCGCCAGCAAGGGGACAGCGACCCAACAAGAGACCCAGTACTTC.

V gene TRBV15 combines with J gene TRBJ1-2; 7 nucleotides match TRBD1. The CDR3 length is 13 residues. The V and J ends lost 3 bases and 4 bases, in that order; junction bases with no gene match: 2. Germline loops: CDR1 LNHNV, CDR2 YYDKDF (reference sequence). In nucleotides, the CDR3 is TGTGCCACCAGCAGGGGACAGACCTATGGCTACACCTTC. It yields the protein CATSRGQTYGYTF. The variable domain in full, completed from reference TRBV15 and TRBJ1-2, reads DAMVIQNPRYQVTQFGKPVTLSCSQTLNHNVMYWYQQKSSQAPKLLFHYYDKDFNNEADTPDNFQSRRPNTSFCFLDIRSPGLGDTAMYLCATSRGQTYGYTFGSGTRLTVV.

CDR3 residues: CASSVSSGTEAFF. As DNA, the CDR3 is TGTGCCAGCAGCGTAAGCTCGGGCACTGAAGCTTTCTTT. The V call is TRBV9, the J call TRBJ1-1, with D uncertain. This CDR3 has 13 amino acids. V lost 1 base and J 4 bases, leaving 8 bases between the germline ends. Germline lookup yields CDR1 SGDLS and CDR2 YYNGEE.